This TCR beta chain is from a study of blood T cells in healthy people across ages. General study results and limits: Higher diversity and more naive CD4+ cells were features of long-lived donors, compared to aged donors. Higher naive T cell percentage went strongly together with higher TCR beta diversity.

Remarks on this clonotype: Its antigen is not identified.

PCR was performed a second time for about 6 to 12 cycles using a sample-barcoded 5' primer and a J-beta primer mix. In TCRdb, the 5' RACE reads were re-called with MiXCR into one record per CDR3 protein. The sample has about a million distinct CDR3 sequences; around 54% are singletons. Specimen: blood. The origin of this receptor is a woman aged 55-70 years in good health.

The CDR3 DNA reads TGTGCCAGCAGTTTAGGGACAATCGCCTACGAGCAGTACTTC. Translating it yields CASSLGTIAYEQYF. The chain has TRBV12-3 or TRBV12-4 and TRBJ2-7; tentative D call: TRBD1 (5 bases). With 1 base removed from V and 2 bases from J, the gap between germline ends came to 9 bases. The CDR3 loop spans 14 amino acids.